This T cell receptor (beta chain) stems from a study of cytomegalovirus exposure and HLA in healthy donors. The PCR had 60 Vbeta and 13 Jbeta primers. Data came from immunoSEQ multiplex PCR; TCRdb stores just in-frame clones and leaves some out. The repertoire consists of about 120,000 clones, with about 74% occurring once and the leading ten covering about 2.5%. CDR1 is SGHVS and CDR2 is FNYEAQ in the germline V gene. The CDR3 has 17 amino acids. The V gene end was trimmed by 1 base and the J gene end by 6 bases; junction bases not matched to a gene: 9. This sequence joins TRBV7-6 and TRBJ2-2; 9 bases agree with TRBD2. The sequenced sample was PBMCs. This sequence was found in a middle-aged woman in good health and CMV-seropositive. The CDR3 DNA is TGTGCCAGCAGCTTAGACGAAGCGGGAGGCCCCGCCGGGGAGCTGTTTTTT. Protein product: CASSLDEAGGPAGELFF.